These 3 T cell receptor beta chains were sequenced from one sample in a study of CD4 T cells in relation to SARS-CoV-2 and coronaviruses. These receptors' antigens are unknown. The unexposed donors gave CD4+ T cells in about 2011-2018, prior to COVID-19. Isolation of CD4+ T cells took place after roughly nine days in culture. Data came from immunoSEQ multiplex PCR; TCRdb stores just in-frame clones and leaves some out. The table includes about 29,000 clones, roughly four fifths detected once. Input material: CD4+ T cells from PBMCs, cultured in vitro. Receptor source: a human donor in good health.

The V and J genes are TRBV19 and TRBJ2-7; the match to TRBD1 covers 9 bases. The CDR3 runs 16 residues. Per germline, CDR1 LNHDA and CDR2 SQIVND (reference sequence). V lost 3 bases to trimming and J lost 2 bases; unmatched junction nucleotides: 8. The CDR3: CASSILPGTGTYEQYF. The CDR3 coding sequence is TGTGCCAGTAGTATTCTCCCCGGGACAGGGACCTACGAGCAGTACTTC.

The chain couples TRBV4-3 to TRBJ2-7; D gene uncertain. V gave up 0 bases and J gave up 4 bases, with 13 bases separating them. The CDR3 length is 15 residues. CDR1 and CDR2 (germline): LGHNA, YSLEER. DNA of the CDR3: TGCGCCAGCAGCCAAGAGGATCGGTCGGATTACGAGCAGTACTTC. Its translation: CASSQEDRSDYEQYF.

V usage is TRBV18 and J usage is TRBJ2-7; either TRBD1 or TRBD2 may fit D (5 bases each). Trimming pared 6 bases from V and 5 bases from J, leaving 17 bases between. CDR1 and CDR2 (germline): KGHSH, LQKENI. The CDR3 totals 14 residues. This CDR3 reads CASSLGTGRHEQYF. Here the CDR3 DNA reads TGTGCCAGCTCCCTCGGGACGGGCCGCCACGAGCAGTACTTC.